The rows below give T cell receptor beta chains drawn from one sample of a study of blood T cell repertoires in COVID-19. Clones were sequenced by immunoSEQ multiplex PCR, and TCRdb holds only the in-frame ones, with some missing. The repertoire holds about 260,000 clones, 75% to 90% seen once, with approximately 2% in the top ten. The sample taken for sequencing was peripheral blood. These TCRs come from a man between 25 and 39 years old with active or convalescent COVID-19. The CDR3 runs from the conserved cysteine through the conserved F or W. The D gene is left open where the match is weak. Clone size is stated in some rows and not others, as once, few, many or a class when expanded.

>-|TRBJ2-7|TRBV13|-
CASSLGGALGSYEQYF
TGTGCCAGCAGCTTGGGTGGGGCGCTCGGCTCCTACGAGCAGTACTTC
>TRBD1|TRBJ2-5|TRBV6-5|once
CASSSGTGVETQYF
TGTGCCAGCAGTTCGGGGACAGGGGTAGAGACCCAGTACTTC
>TRBD2|TRBJ2-1|TRBV7-2|-
CASSLVTSGGMSSYNEQFF
TGTGCCAGCAGCTTAGTAACTAGCGGGGGGATGAGCTCCTACAATGAGCAGTTCTTC
>TRBD2|TRBJ2-7|TRBV2|-
CASRSGGAYEQYF
TGTGCCAGCAGAAGCGGGGGGGCCTACGAGCAGTACTTC
>TRBD2|TRBJ2-7|TRBV19|-
CASTRLAGDGEQYF
TGTGCCAGTACCAGACTAGCGGGGGATGGCGAGCAGTACTTC
>TRBD1|TRBJ2-7|TRBV19|once
CASSIDRGRLEEQYF
TGTGCCAGTAGTATAGACAGGGGGCGGCTGGAAGAGCAGTACTTC
>-|TRBJ2-5|TRBV19|-
CASTYPERETQYF
TGTGCCAGTACGTACCCCGAGCGGGAGACCCAGTACTTC
>-|TRBJ1-1|TRBV30|-
CAWRRGGLNTEAFF
TGTGCCTGGAGAAGAGGAGGGTTGAACACTGAAGCTTTCTTT
>-|TRBJ1-2|TRBV2|-
CASSAQQGSYGYTF
TGTGCCAGCAGTGCCCAACAGGGAAGCTATGGCTACACCTTC
>-|TRBJ1-2|TRBV6-5|-
CASSYGQGSALGGYTF
TGTGCCAGCAGTTACGGGCAGGGATCGGCTCTTGGTGGCTACACCTTC
>TRBD1|TRBJ1-1|TRBV2|-
CASSPRGQVNTEAFF
TGTGCCAGCAGTCCCAGAGGACAGGTGAACACTGAAGCTTTCTTT
>-|TRBJ1-1|TRBV6-6|many
CASSYDRSHEAFF
TGTGCCAGCAGTTACGACAGGAGTCATGAAGCTTTCTTT
>-|TRBJ2-5|TRBV5-6|-
CASRKGQNYQETQYF
TGTGCCAGCAGAAAGGGACAAAACTACCAAGAGACCCAGTACTTC
>-|TRBJ2-6|TRBV6-6|few
CASSPERPGAGANVLTF
TGTGCCAGCAGTCCAGAGAGACCGGGGGCTGGGGCCAACGTCCTGACTTTC
>TRBD1|TRBJ1-1|TRBV5-1|-
CASSLDRQGVAEAFF
TGCGCCAGCAGCTTGGATAGACAGGGGGTCGCTGAAGCTTTCTTT
>-|TRBJ2-2|TRBV29-1|-
CSVVNSHANTGELFF
TGCAGCGTTGTGAATAGCCACGCGAACACCGGGGAGCTGTTTTTT
>-|TRBJ1-1|TRBV6-1|-
CASRIIRGMNTEAFF
TGTGCCAGCAGGATCATCCGGGGTATGAACACTGAAGCTTTCTTT
>-|TRBJ2-5|TRBV4-1|few
CASSQPSRYGHRQTQYF
TGCGCCAGCAGCCAACCGAGTAGGTATGGGCATCGGCAGACCCAGTACTTC
>TRBD1|TRBJ1-3|TRBV5-3|-
CARICQQGVTTYSGNTIYF
TGTGCCAGAATATGTCAACAGGGGGTAACTACCTACTCTGGAAACACCATATATTTT
>-|TRBJ1-1|TRBV2|-
CASSVYSGAFF
TGTGCCAGCAGTGTTTACAGTGGAGCTTTCTTT
>-|TRBJ2-1|TRBV5-4|-
CASSSAVYNEQFF
TGTGCCAGCAGCTCAGCGGTTTACAATGAGCAGTTCTTC
>TRBD1|TRBJ2-1|TRBV5-1|-
CASSLGTTGARSGEQFF
TGCGCCAGCAGCTTGGGTACCACAGGGGCGCGTTCCGGTGAGCAGTTCTTC
>-|TRBJ2-2|TRBV11-2|-
CASSPRVGGHTGELFF
TGTGCCAGCAGCCCCCGGGTGGGGGGGCACACCGGGGAGCTGTTTTTT
>TRBD1|TRBJ2-2|TRBV18|-
CASSQLPGGSPGELFF
TGTGCCAGCTCGCAACTACCAGGGGGCTCCCCCGGGGAGCTGTTTTTT
>-|TRBJ2-2|TRBV15|-
CATSYGKRELFF
TGTGCCACCAGCTACGGGAAGCGGGAGCTGTTTTTT
>TRBD1|TRBJ1-2|TRBV5-1|-
CASSLANDRGYGYTF
TGCGCCAGCAGCTTGGCTAACGACAGGGGCTATGGCTACACCTTC
>TRBD1|TRBJ2-7|TRBV10-1|-
CASSDHGTGNHEQYF
TGCGCCAGCAGTGATCACGGGACAGGGAACCACGAGCAGTACTTC
>-|TRBJ1-2|TRBV7-9|-
CASSLAGGTEYGYTF
TGTGCCAGCAGCTTAGCGGGGGGGACCGAATATGGCTACACCTTC
>TRBD2|TRBJ2-5|TRBV5-1|-
CASSLEWSSGQETQYF
TGCGCCAGCAGCTTGGAGTGGTCTAGCGGGCAAGAGACCCAGTACTTC
>TRBD2|TRBJ2-3|TRBV5-4|few
CASSVGLAGGRSDTQYF
TGTGCCAGCAGCGTCGGACTAGCGGGGGGGCGCTCAGATACGCAGTATTTT
>TRBD2|TRBJ2-7|TRBV6-2/TRBV6-3|-
CASSYLAGYYEQYF
TGTGCCAGCAGTTACCTAGCGGGCTACTACGAGCAGTACTTC
>-|TRBJ1-5|TRBV18|-
CASSPRSGGNQPQHF
TGTGCCAGCTCACCACGGTCGGGGGGGAATCAGCCCCAGCATTTT
>-|TRBJ2-7|TRBV5-1|-
CASSLAVGAYEQYF
TGCGCCAGCAGCTTGGCCGTGGGAGCCTACGAGCAGTACTTC
>TRBD1|TRBJ1-4|TRBV6-6|-
CASLHYRGTNEKLFF
TGTGCCAGCCTGCATTACAGGGGAACTAATGAAAAACTGTTTTTT
>-|TRBJ2-5|TRBV7-9|-
CASSWPTGTVKETQYF
TGTGCCAGCAGCTGGCCGACAGGGACTGTCAAAGAGACCCAGTACTTC
>-|TRBJ2-3|TRBV6-5|-
CASSLGWGRDTQYF
TGTGCCAGCAGCTTGGGATGGGGCCGGGATACGCAGTATTTT
>-|TRBJ1-2|TRBV19|-
CASSHGRPSNYGYTF
TGTGCCAGTAGCCACGGGAGGCCTTCTAACTATGGCTACACCTTC
>-|TRBJ2-7|TRBV7-2|-
CASSLQRTSYEQYF
TGTGCCAGCAGCTTACAACGGACAAGCTACGAGCAGTACTTC
>TRBD2|TRBJ2-3|TRBV2|-
CASRGTSGGPDTQYF
TGTGCCAGCAGAGGAACTAGCGGGGGCCCAGATACGCAGTATTTT
>TRBD1|TRBJ2-7|TRBV7-8|-
CASWDRSYEQYF
TGTGCCAGCTGGGACAGAAGTTACGAGCAGTACTTC
>-|TRBJ1-1|TRBV7-2|-
CASSPRVNTEAFF
TGTGCCAGCAGCCCCAGGGTGAACACTGAAGCTTTCTTT
>-|TRBJ1-1|TRBV19|-
CASSPTLNTEAFF
TGTGCCAGTAGTCCAACATTGAACACTGAAGCTTTCTTT
>-|TRBJ2-1|TRBV6-5|-
CASSPSAGQYNEQFF
TGTGCCAGCAGTCCCTCCGCGGGCCAGTACAATGAGCAGTTCTTC
>TRBD2|TRBJ2-3|TRBV9|-
CASSGGGGTDTQYF
TGTGCCAGCAGCGGCGGCGGGGGGACAGATACGCAGTATTTT
>TRBD1|TRBJ2-2|TRBV7-8|-
CASSLKGTGRELFF
TGTGCCAGCAGCCTTAAGGGGACAGGGCGGGAGCTGTTTTTT
>TRBD1|TRBJ2-7|TRBV11-2|-
CASSLDLWTGGEQYF
TGTGCCAGCAGCTTAGATCTTTGGACAGGGGGCGAGCAGTACTTC
>TRBD2|TRBJ2-3|TRBV20-1|-
CSASQGGEVELAEDTQYF
TGCAGTGCTAGTCAGGGAGGGGAGGTGGAATTAGCGGAGGATACGCAGTATTTT
>TRBD1|TRBJ2-5|TRBV5-1|-
CASSNRGVLDSGRGSSRETQYF
TGCGCCAGCAGCAACAGGGGGGTTTTAGACTCAGGGCGGGGAAGCTCCCGGGAGACCCAGTACTTC
>-|TRBJ1-6|TRBV27|-
CASSLAAGSYNSPLHF
TGTGCCAGCAGTTTGGCAGCGGGCTCCTATAATTCACCCCTCCACTTT
>-|TRBJ2-1|TRBV4-1|-
CASSQVANEQFF
TGCGCCAGCAGCCAAGTGGCCAATGAGCAGTTCTTC
>TRBD1|TRBJ1-2|TRBV29-1|few
CSVEGQTNYGYTF
TGCAGCGTAGAGGGACAGACTAACTATGGCTACACCTTC
>-|TRBJ2-7|TRBV3-1/TRBV3-2|-
CASSLRSYEQYF
TGTGCCAGCAGCCTCCGTTCCTACGAGCAGTACTTC
>-|TRBJ1-2|TRBV9|-
CASSDSQGYGYTF
TGTGCCAGCAGCGATTCCCAGGGCTATGGCTACACCTTC
>TRBD1|TRBJ2-5|TRBV19|-
CASSDPGGGFGTETQYF
TGTGCCAGTAGTGACCCAGGGGGTGGTTTTGGTACGGAGACCCAGTACTTC
>TRBD2|TRBJ2-1|TRBV19|-
CASSTGGYNEQFF
TGTGCCAGCAGTACGGGGGGCTACAATGAGCAGTTCTTC
>TRBD1|TRBJ1-2|TRBV12-5|-
CASAGQGGRDGYTF
TGTGCTAGTGCCGGACAAGGGGGCCGAGATGGCTACACCTTC
>-|TRBJ2-7|TRBV23-1|-
CASSQRDKNEQYF
TGCGCCAGCAGTCAAAGGGACAAAAACGAGCAGTACTTC